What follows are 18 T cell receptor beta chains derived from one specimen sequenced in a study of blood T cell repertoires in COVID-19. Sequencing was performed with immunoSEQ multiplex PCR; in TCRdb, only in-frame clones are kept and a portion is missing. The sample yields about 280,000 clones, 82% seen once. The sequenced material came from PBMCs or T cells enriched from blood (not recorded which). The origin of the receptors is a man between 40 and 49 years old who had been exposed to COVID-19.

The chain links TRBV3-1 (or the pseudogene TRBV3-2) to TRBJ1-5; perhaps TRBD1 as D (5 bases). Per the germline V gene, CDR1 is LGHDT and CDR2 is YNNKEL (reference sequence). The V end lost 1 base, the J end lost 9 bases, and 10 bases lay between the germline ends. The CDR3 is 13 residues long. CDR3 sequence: CASSQGGVPPQHF. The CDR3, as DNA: TGTGCCAGCAGCCAAGGGGGGGTTCCGCCCCAGCATTTT.

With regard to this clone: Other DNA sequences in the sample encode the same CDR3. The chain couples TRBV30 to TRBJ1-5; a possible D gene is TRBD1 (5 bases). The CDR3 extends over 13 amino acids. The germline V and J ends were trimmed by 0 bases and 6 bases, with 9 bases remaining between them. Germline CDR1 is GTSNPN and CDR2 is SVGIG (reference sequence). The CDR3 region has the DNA TGTGCCTGGAGTGTACAGGAGCTTCAGCCCCAGCATTTT. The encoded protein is CAWSVQELQPQHF.

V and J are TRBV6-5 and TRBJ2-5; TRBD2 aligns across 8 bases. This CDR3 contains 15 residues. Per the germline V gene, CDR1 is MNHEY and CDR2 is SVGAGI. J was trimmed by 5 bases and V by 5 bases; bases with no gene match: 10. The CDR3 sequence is CASSRAGLDGETQYF. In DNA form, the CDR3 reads TGTGCCAGCAGTCGAGCGGGACTAGATGGGGAGACCCAGTACTTC.

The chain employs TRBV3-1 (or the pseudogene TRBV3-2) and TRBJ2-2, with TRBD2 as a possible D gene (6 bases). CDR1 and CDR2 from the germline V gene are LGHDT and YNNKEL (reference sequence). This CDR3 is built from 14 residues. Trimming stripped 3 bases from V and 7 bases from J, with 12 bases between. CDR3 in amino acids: CASSQRESGGELFF. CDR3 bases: TGTGCCAGCAGCCAGCGGGAATCCGGCGGGGAGCTGTTTTTT.

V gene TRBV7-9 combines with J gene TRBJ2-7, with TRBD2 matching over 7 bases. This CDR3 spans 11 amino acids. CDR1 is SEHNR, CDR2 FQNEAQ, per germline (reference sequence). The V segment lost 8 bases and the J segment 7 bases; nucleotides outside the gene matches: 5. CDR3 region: CASGAGVEQYF. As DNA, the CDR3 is TGTGCCAGCGGTGCGGGAGTTGAGCAGTACTTC. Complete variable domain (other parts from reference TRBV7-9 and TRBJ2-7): DTGVSQNPRHKITKRGQNVTFRCDPISEHNRLYWYRQTLGQGPEFLTYFQNEAQLEKSRLLSDRFSAERPKGSFSTLEIQRTEQGDSAMYLCASGAGVEQYFGPGTRLTVT.

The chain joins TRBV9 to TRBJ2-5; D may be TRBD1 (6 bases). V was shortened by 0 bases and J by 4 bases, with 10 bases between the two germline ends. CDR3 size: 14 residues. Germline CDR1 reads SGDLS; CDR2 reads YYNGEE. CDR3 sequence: CASSVDSGAETQYF. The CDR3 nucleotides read TGTGCCAGCAGCGTAGATTCAGGGGCAGAGACCCAGTACTTC.

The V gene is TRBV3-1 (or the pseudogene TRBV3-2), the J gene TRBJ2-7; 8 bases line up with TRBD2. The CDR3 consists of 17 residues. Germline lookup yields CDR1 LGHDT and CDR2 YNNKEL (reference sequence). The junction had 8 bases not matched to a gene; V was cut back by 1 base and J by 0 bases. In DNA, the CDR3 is TGTGCCAGCAGCCAAGTTCCCCTAGCGGGTCCCTCCTACGAGCAGTACTTC. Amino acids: CASSQVPLAGPSYEQYF.

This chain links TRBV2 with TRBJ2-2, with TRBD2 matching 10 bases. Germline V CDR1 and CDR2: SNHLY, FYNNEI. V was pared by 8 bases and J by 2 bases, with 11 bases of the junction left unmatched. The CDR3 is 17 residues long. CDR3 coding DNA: TGTGCCAGCGGAGTAGTAGCGGGAGGACGCAACACCGGGGAGCTGTTTTTT. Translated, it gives CASGVVAGGRNTGELFF.

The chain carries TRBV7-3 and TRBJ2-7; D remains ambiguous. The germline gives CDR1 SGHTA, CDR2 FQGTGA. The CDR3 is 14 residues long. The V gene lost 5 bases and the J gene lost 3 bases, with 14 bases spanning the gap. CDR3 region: CASSPSTGDYEQYF. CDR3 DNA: TGTGCCAGCAGCCCCTCAACTGGTGACTACGAGCAGTACTTC. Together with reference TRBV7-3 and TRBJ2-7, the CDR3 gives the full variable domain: GAGVSQTPSNKVTEKGKYVELRCDPISGHTALYWYRQSLGQGPEFLIYFQGTGAADDSGLPNDRFFAVRPEGSVSTLKIQRTERGDSAVYLCASSPSTGDYEQYFGPGTRLTVT.

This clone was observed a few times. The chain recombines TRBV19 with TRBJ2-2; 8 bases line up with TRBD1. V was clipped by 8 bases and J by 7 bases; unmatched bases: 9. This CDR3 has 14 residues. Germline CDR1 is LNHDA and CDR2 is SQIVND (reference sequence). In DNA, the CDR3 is TGTGCCAGTTGCGAGGACAGGGTCGGCGGGGAGCTGTTTTTT. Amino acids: CASCEDRVGGELFF.

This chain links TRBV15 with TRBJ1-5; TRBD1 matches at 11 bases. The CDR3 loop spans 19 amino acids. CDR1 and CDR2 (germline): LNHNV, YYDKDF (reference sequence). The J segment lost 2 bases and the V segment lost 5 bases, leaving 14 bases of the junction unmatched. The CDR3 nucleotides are TGTGCCACCAGCGGTGGGCTGGACAGGGGGCGGTGGCGCAATCAGCCCCAGCATTTT. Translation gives CATSGGLDRGRWRNQPQHF.

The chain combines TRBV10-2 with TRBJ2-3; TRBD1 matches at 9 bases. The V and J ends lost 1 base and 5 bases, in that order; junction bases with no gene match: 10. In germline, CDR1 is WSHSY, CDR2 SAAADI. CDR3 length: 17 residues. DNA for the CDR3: TGCGCCAGCAGTGAGTGGTTTACAGGGGGCTTGGGAGATACGCAGTATTTT. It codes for CASSEWFTGGLGDTQYF.

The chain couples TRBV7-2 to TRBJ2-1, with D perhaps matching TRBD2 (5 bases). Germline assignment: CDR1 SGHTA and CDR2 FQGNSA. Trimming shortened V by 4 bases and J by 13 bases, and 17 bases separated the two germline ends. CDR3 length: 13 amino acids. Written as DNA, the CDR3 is TGTGCCAGCAGCTCACAGTCCCCACGGGATCAGTTCTTC. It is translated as CASSSQSPRDQFF. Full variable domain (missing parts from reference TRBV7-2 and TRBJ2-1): GAGVSQSPSNKVTEKGKDVELRCDPISGHTALYWYRQSLGQGLEFLIYFQGNSAPDKSGLPSDRFSAERTGGSVSTLTIQRTQQEDSAVYLCASSSQSPRDQFFGPGTRLTVL.

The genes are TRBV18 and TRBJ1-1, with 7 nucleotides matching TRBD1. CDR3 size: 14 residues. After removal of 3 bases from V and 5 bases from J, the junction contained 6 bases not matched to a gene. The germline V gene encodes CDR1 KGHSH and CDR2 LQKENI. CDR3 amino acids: CASSPTGLQTEAFF. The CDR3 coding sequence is TGTGCCAGCTCACCGACAGGGCTCCAAACTGAAGCTTTCTTT.

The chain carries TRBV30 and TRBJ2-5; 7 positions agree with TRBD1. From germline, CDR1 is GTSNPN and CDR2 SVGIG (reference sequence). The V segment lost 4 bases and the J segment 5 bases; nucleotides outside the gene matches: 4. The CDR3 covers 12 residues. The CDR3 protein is CAWKGAGETQYF. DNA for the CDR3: TGTGCCTGGAAGGGGGCGGGTGAGACCCAGTACTTC.

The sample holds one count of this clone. In DNA form, the CDR3 reads TGTGCCAGTAGACCCCCGGGAGACACAGATACGCAGTATTTT. Translation: CASRPPGDTDTQYF. The V gene is TRBV19, the J gene TRBJ2-3, with a tentative D call TRBD2 (6 bases). There are 14 residues in the CDR3. From germline, CDR1 is LNHDA and CDR2 SQIVND (reference sequence). Trimming shortened V by 6 bases and J by 2 bases, and 12 bases separated the two germline ends.

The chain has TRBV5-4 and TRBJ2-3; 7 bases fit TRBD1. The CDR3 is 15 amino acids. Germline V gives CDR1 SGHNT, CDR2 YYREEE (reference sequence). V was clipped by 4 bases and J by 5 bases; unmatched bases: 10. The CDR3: CASSPRGLGEDTQYF. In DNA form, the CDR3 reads TGTGCCAGCAGCCCCAGGGGGTTGGGTGAAGATACGCAGTATTTT.

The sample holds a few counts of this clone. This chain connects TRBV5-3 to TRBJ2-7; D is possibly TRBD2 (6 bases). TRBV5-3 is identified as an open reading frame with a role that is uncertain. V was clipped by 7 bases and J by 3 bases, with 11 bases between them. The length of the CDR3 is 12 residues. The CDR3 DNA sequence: TGTGCCAGAGCGGGGAGCGGCTACGAGCAGTACTTC. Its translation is CARAGSGYEQYF.